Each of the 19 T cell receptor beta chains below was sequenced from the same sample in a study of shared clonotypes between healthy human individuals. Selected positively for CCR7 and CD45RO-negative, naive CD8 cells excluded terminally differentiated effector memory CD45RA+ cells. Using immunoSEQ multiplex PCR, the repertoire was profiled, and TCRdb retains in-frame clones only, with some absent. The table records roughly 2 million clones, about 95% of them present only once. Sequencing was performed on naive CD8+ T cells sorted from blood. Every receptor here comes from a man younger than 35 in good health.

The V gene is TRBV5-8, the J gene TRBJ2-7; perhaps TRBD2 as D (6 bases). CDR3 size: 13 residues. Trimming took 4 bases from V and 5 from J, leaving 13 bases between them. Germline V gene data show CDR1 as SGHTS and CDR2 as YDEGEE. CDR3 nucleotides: TGTGCCAGCAGCGGGGGAGGTATCGACGAGCAGTACTTC. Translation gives CASSGGGIDEQYF. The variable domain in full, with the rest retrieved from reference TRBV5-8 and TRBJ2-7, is EAGVTQSPTHLIKTRGQQATLRCSPISGHTSVYWYQQALGLGLQFLLWYDEGEERNRGNFPPRFSGRQFPNYSSELNVNALELEDSALYLCASSGGGIDEQYFGPGTRLTVT.

The CDR3 DNA is TGCGCCAGCAGCCAAGAGAGCGCCTGGGAAGAGCAGTACTTC. Amino acid sequence: CASSQESAWEEQYF. V usage is TRBV4-1 and J usage is TRBJ2-7; no clear D gene. The CDR3 contains 14 residues. Germline values: CDR1 MGHRA, CDR2 YSYEKL. V was cut by 0 bases and J by 7 bases, with 13 bases left in between.

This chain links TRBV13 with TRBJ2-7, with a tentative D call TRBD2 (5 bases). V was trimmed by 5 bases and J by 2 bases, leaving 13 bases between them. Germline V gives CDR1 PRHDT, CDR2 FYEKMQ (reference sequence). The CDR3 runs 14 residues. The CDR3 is CASSKRDKAYEQYF. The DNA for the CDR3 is TGTGCCAGCAGCAAGAGGGATAAAGCCTACGAGCAGTACTTC. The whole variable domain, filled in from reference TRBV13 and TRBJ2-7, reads AAGVIQSPRHLIKEKRETATLKCYPIPRHDTVYWYQQGPGQDPQFLISFYEKMQSDKGSIPDRFSAQQFSDYHSELNMSSLELGDSALYFCASSKRDKAYEQYFGPGTRLTVT.

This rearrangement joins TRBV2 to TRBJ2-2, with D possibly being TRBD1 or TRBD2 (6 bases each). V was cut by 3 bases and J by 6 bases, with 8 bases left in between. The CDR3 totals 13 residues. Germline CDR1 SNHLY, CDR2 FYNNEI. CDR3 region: CASSEEGAGELFF. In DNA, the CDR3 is TGTGCCAGCAGTGAGGAGGGGGCCGGGGAGCTGTTTTTT.

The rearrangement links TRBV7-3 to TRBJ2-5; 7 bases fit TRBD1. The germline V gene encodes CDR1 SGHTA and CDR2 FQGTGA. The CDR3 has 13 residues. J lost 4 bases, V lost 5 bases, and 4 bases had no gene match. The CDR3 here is CASSAWDRETQYF. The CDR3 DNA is TGTGCCAGCAGCGCTTGGGACAGAGAGACCCAGTACTTC.

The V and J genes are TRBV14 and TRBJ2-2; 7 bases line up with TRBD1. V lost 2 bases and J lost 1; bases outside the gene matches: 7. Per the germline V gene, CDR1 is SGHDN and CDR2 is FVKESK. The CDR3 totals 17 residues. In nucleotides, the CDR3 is TGTGCCAGCAGCCAAAAAAAAGGACAGGAGAACACCGGGGAGCTGTTTTTT. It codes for CASSQKKGQENTGELFF.

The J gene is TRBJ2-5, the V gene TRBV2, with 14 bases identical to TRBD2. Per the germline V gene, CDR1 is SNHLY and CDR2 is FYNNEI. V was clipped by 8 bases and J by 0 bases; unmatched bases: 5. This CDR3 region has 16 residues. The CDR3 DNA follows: TGTGCCAGCGGATGGACTAGCGGGGGGTACCAAGAGACCCAGTACTTC. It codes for CASGWTSGGYQETQYF.

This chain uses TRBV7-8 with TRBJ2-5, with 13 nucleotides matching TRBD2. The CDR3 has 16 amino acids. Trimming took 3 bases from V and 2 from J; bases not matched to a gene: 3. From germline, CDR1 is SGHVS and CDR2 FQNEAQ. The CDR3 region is CASSFTGLAGQETQYF. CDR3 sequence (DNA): TGTGCCAGCAGCTTCACGGGACTAGCGGGGCAAGAGACCCAGTACTTC.

CDR3 sequence reads: CAWNRAGNTYEQYF. The CDR3 region has the DNA TGTGCCTGGAATAGGGCAGGGAATACCTACGAGCAGTACTTC. The V gene is TRBV30, the J gene TRBJ2-7, with D possibly TRBD1 on 5 matching bases. Germline-derived CDR1 and CDR2 are GTSNPN and SVGIG (reference sequence). V shed 4 bases and J shed 2 bases, with 15 bases lying between them. This CDR3 has 14 residues.

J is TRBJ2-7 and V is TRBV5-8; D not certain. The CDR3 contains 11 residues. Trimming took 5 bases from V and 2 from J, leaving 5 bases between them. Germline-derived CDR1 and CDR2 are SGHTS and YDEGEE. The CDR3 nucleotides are TGTGCCAGCAGGGTCACCTACGAGCAGTACTTC. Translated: CASRVTYEQYF.

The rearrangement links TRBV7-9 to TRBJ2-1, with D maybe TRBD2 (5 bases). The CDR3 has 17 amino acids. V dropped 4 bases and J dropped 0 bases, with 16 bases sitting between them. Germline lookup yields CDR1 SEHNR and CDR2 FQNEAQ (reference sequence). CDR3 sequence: CASSSSVPGYSYNEQFF. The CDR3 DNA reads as TGTGCCAGCAGCTCCTCCGTTCCGGGATACTCCTACAATGAGCAGTTCTTC.

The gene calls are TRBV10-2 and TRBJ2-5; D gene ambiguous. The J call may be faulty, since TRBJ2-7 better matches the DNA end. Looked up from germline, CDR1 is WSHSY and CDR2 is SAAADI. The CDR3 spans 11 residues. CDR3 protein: CASSEYYEQYF. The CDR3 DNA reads TGCGCCAGCAGTGAATACTACGAGCAGTACTTC.

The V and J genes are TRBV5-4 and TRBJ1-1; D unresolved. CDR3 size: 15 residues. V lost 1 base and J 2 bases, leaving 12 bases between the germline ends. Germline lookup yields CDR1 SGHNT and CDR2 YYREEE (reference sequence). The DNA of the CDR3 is TGTGCCAGCAGCTTGTTTTGGGGTGGCAACACTGAAGCTTTCTTT. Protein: CASSLFWGGNTEAFF.

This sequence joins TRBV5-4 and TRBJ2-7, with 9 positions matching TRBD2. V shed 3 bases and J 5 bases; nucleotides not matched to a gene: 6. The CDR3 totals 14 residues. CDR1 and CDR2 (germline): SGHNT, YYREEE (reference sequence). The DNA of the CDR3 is TGTGCCAGCAGCTCTAGCGGGAAGTGGAACGAGCAGTACTTC. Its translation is CASSSSGKWNEQYF.

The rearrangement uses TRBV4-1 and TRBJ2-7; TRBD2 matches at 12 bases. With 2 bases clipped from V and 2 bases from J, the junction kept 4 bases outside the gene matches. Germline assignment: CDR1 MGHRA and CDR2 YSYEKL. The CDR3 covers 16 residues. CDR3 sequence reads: CASSQTLAGGAYEQYF. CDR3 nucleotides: TGCGCCAGCAGCCAAACACTAGCGGGGGGAGCCTACGAGCAGTACTTC.

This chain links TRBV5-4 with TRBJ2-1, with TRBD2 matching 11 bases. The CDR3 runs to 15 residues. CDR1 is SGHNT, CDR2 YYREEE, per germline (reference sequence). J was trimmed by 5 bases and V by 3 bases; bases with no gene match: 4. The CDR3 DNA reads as TGTGCCAGCAGCTCGGGACTAGCGGAAGACAATGAGCAGTTCTTC. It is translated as CASSSGLAEDNEQFF.

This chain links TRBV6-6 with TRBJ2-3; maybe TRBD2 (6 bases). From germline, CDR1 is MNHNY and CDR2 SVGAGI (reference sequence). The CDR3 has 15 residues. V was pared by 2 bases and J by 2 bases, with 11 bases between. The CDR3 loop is CASSYPPSATDTQYF. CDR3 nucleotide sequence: TGTGCCAGCAGTTACCCGCCTAGCGCCACAGATACGCAGTATTTT.

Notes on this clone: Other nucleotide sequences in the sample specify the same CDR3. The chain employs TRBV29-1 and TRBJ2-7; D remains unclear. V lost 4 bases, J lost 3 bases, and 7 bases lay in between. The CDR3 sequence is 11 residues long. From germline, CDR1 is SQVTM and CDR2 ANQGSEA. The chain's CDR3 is CSVVRGYEQYF. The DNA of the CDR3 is TGCAGCGTTGTCAGAGGCTACGAGCAGTACTTC.

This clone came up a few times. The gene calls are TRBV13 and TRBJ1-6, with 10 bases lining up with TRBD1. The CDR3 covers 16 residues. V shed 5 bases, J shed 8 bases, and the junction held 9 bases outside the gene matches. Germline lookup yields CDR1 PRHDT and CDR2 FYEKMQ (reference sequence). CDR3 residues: CASSPAGTGVDSPLHF. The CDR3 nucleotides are TGTGCCAGCAGCCCCGCGGGGACAGGGGTAGATTCACCCCTCCACTTT.